This TCR beta chain was recovered during a study of blood T cell repertoires in COVID-19. CDR1 and CDR2 (germline): SGHNT, YENEEA. Trimming pared 2 bases from V and 6 bases from J, leaving 10 bases between. The CDR3 totals 13 residues. Those enrolled, adults aged roughly 18 to 100 years, came from 25 or so US areas. Participants' own reports of clinical history determined their cohort assignment. Clones were read by immunoSEQ multiplex PCR, and TCRdb kept only the in-frame ones, dropping some. The sample records around 320,000 clones, 90% being singletons. The chain links TRBV11-3 to TRBJ1-2; no reliable D call. The sample was PBMCs or T cells enriched from blood (not recorded which). The source of this sequence is a woman between 18 and 29 years old with acute COVID-19. CDR3 loop: CASSLQEDHGYTF. The CDR3 DNA follows: TGTGCCAGCAGCTTACAAGAGGATCATGGCTACACCTTC.